Below are 21 T cell receptor beta chains sequenced from a single sample in a study of blood T cell repertoires in COVID-19. This table comes from immunoSEQ multiplex PCR, and its TCRdb copy is limited to in-frame clones, with some not included. The sample carries 150,000 to 200,000 clones, around 82% recorded once. The sample taken for sequencing was PBMCs or T cells enriched from blood (not recorded which). The receptors originated from a woman aged 60-75 years with acute COVID-19.

The gene calls are TRBV19 and TRBJ1-5; a weak D match, TRBD1 (6 bases). From germline, CDR1 is LNHDA and CDR2 SQIVND (reference sequence). The CDR3 is 18 amino acids. Trimming stripped 6 bases from V and 4 bases from J, with 25 bases between. The CDR3 nucleotides read TGTGCCAGTAGGAACGCGGACAGCCCCTTACGTGGTAATCAGCCCCAGCATTTT. Residues: CASRNADSPLRGNQPQHF.

The chain has TRBV6-2 or TRBV6-3 and TRBJ2-1; TRBD2 might be the D (6 bases). This CDR3 has 18 amino acids. Germline loops: CDR1 MNHEY, CDR2 SVGEGT. Deletions cut 2 bases from V and 0 bases from J, with 17 bases between. In DNA, the CDR3 is TGTGCCAGCAGTTACCCCTTCTCCGGGGGACTCTCCTACAATGAGCAGTTCTTC. Residues: CASSYPFSGGLSYNEQFF.

The chain joins TRBV4-3 to TRBJ1-3, with D maybe TRBD1 (6 bases). From germline, CDR1 is LGHNA and CDR2 YSLEER. The V gene lost 0 bases and the J gene lost 2 bases, with 14 bases spanning the gap. The CDR3 spans 17 residues. The CDR3 region has the DNA TGCGCCAGCAGCCAAGAGGGGGGGCTGTATACTGGAAACACCATATATTTT. Translated, it gives CASSQEGGLYTGNTIYF.

This chain joins TRBV27 and TRBJ1-6; 7 nucleotides match TRBD1. The V and J ends lost 6 bases and 7 bases, in that order; junction bases with no gene match: 9. Germline V CDR1 and CDR2: MNHEY, SMNVEV (reference sequence). The CDR3 spans 15 residues. The CDR3 nucleotides read TGTGCCAGCAGCCTCACAGGGGACAAGAATTCACCCCTCCACTTT. Translated, it gives CASSLTGDKNSPLHF.

This clone was counted once. The chain couples TRBV6-1 to TRBJ1-2, with TRBD1 as a possible D gene (5 bases). V lost 0 bases and J 7 bases, leaving 15 bases between the germline ends. CDR3 length equals 15 residues. CDR1 MNHNS and CDR2 SASEGT come from the germline V gene. The CDR3 coding sequence is TGTGCCAGCAGTGAAGCTTCGGCCAGGGAAAGTGGCTACACCTTC. Amino acid sequence: CASSEASARESGYTF.

The CDR3 sequence: CATSSRPSSAGGYTF. DNA for the CDR3: TGTGCCACCAGCTCCAGGCCATCCTCCGCCGGTGGCTACACCTTC. The V call is TRBV15, the J call TRBJ1-2; D unclear. The CDR3 covers 15 residues. The V end was cut by 5 bases, the J end by 7 bases, with 20 bases between. Germline V gene data show CDR1 as LNHNV and CDR2 as YYDKDF (reference sequence).

The CDR3 is CASRGQGSQPQHF. In nucleotides, the CDR3 is TGTGCCAGTAGGGGACAGGGGTCTCAGCCCCAGCATTTT. The chain uses TRBV19 and TRBJ1-5, with TRBD1 matching 10 bases. V lost 6 bases and J lost 6; bases outside the gene matches: 2. This CDR3 region has 13 residues. CDR1 LNHDA and CDR2 SQIVND come from the germline V gene (reference sequence).

The chain is built from TRBV7-2 and TRBJ2-6, with D tentatively TRBD1 (6 bases). Trimming pared 4 bases from V and 0 bases from J, leaving 7 bases between. The CDR3 totals 15 residues. From germline, CDR1 is SGHTA and CDR2 FQGNSA. This CDR3 reads CASSSDSSGANVLTF. The CDR3 coding sequence is TGTGCCAGCAGCTCGGACAGCTCTGGGGCCAACGTCCTGACTTTC.

This chain links TRBV14 with TRBJ1-6; maybe TRBD1 (6 bases). Germline V gene lookup returns CDR1 SGHDN and CDR2 FVKESK. This CDR3 is built from 15 residues. The V and J ends lost 2 bases and 5 bases respectively, with 10 bases between them. The CDR3 sequence: CASSQIGGDNSPLHF. The CDR3 DNA reads as TGTGCCAGCAGCCAAATAGGGGGAGATAATTCACCCCTCCACTTT. Full variable domain (outside the CDR3, taken from reference TRBV14 and TRBJ1-6): EAGVTQFPSHSVIEKGQTVTLRCDPISGHDNLYWYRRVMGKEIKFLLHFVKESKQDESGMPNNRFLAERTGGTYSTLKVQPAELEDSGVYFCASSQIGGDNSPLHFGNGTRLTVT.

The V call is TRBV4-3, the J call TRBJ1-2; 7 nucleotides align to TRBD1. Germline V gene lookup returns CDR1 LGHNA and CDR2 YSLEER. The CDR3 runs 14 residues. V lost 3 bases, J lost 4 bases, and 5 bases stayed unmatched. The CDR3 DNA reads as TGCGCCAGCAGCCACTTAGGGGGCGGCTATGGCTACACCTTC. Its protein is CASSHLGGGYGYTF.

This clone occurred once. The chain couples TRBV12-3 or TRBV12-4 to TRBJ2-1, with a tentative D call TRBD2 (7 bases). Trimming cost V 6 bases and J 7 bases, with 13 bases left between them. The CDR3 extends over 13 amino acids. This CDR3 reads CASSLRGANEQFF. CDR3 nucleotides: TGTGCCAGCAGCCTCCGGGGGGCGAATGAGCAGTTCTTC.

This chain joins TRBV7-9 and TRBJ1-3; possible D gene TRBD1, 6 bases. Trimming pared 3 bases from V and 2 bases from J, leaving 8 bases between. The V gene's germline CDR1 is SEHNR and CDR2 FQNEAQ (reference sequence). The CDR3 is made up of 14 amino acids. As DNA, the CDR3 is TGTGCCAGCAGCTTCACAGGGACTGGAAACACCATATATTTT. It yields the protein CASSFTGTGNTIYF.

This clone has only a few counts. The identical CDR3 is also encoded by other nucleotide sequences in the sample. The chain links TRBV28 to TRBJ1-2, with no clear D. The V and J ends lost 4 bases and 3 bases respectively, with 3 bases between them. Per the germline V gene, CDR1 is MDHEN and CDR2 is SYDVKM. CDR3 length: 11 amino acids. CDR3 nucleotide sequence: TGTGCCAGCAGTTCCGACTATGGCTACACCTTC. It yields the protein CASSSDYGYTF.

CDR3 loop: CASSESLAGGLEQYV. The CDR3 region has the DNA TGCGCCAGCAGTGAGTCGTTAGCGGGGGGGCTCGAGCAGTACGTC. The J gene is TRBJ2-7, the V gene TRBV10-1, with TRBD2 matching 11 bases. V lost 0 bases and J lost 6; bases outside the gene matches: 4. Germline-derived CDR1 and CDR2 are WNHNN and SYGVQD (reference sequence). CDR3 length equals 15 residues.

V is TRBV19 and J is TRBJ2-7; TRBD2 agrees at 8 bases. Germline V lookup: CDR1 LNHDA, CDR2 SQIVND (reference sequence). The CDR3 totals 13 residues. Germline trimming cut 8 bases from V and 3 bases from J; bases unmatched to any gene: 6. The CDR3 DNA is TGTGCCAGTGGGACCGGGACTAGCTACGAGCAGTACTTC. As protein: CASGTGTSYEQYF.

The table lists this clone with a few counts. The rearrangement joins TRBV19 to TRBJ1-3; D is unresolved. Per germline, CDR1 LNHDA and CDR2 SQIVND (reference sequence). The CDR3 has 14 amino acids. Trimming took off 3 bases at V and 4 bases at J, with 10 bases between the two ends. CDR3 DNA: TGTGCCAGTAGTATCCGAGGGAGCGGAAACACCATATATTTT. It encodes CASSIRGSGNTIYF. The variable domain in full, completed from reference TRBV19 and TRBJ1-3, reads DGGITQSPKYLFRKEGQNVTLSCEQNLNHDAMYWYRQDPGQGLRLIYYSQIVNDFQKGDIAEGYSVSREKKESFPLTVTSAQKNPTAFYLCASSIRGSGNTIYFGEGSWLTVV.

Only a few counts were recorded for this clone. The gene calls are TRBV2 and TRBJ2-5; 8 positions match TRBD1. The CDR3 contains 16 residues. Germline trimming cut 5 bases from V and 3 bases from J; bases unmatched to any gene: 11. From germline, CDR1 is SNHLY and CDR2 FYNNEI. The CDR3 sequence is CASSRIGAGGEETQYF. The CDR3 nucleotides are TGTGCCAGCAGTCGAATCGGGGCAGGGGGCGAAGAGACCCAGTACTTC.

The chain recombines TRBV3-1 (or the pseudogene TRBV3-2) with TRBJ1-5; the D gene is possibly TRBD1 (5 bases). Germline V gives CDR1 LGHDT, CDR2 YNNKEL (reference sequence). The CDR3 length is 15 residues. V lost 4 bases to trimming and J lost 5 bases, with 15 bases between them. CDR3 coding DNA: TGTGCCAGCAGCCGCGGGGGGTTAATCTATCAGCCCCAGCATTTT. Translated, it gives CASSRGGLIYQPQHF.

The chain is built from TRBV3-1 (or the pseudogene TRBV3-2) and TRBJ2-1, with 11 bases identical to TRBD2. The CDR3 extends over 17 amino acids. V shed 3 bases and J 1 base; nucleotides not matched to a gene: 5. Germline V gene lookup returns CDR1 LGHDT and CDR2 YNNKEL (reference sequence). CDR3 residues: CASSQGSGRGSYNEQFF. The CDR3 region has the DNA TGTGCCAGCAGCCAGGGTAGCGGGAGGGGATCCTACAATGAGCAGTTCTTC.

The rearrangement links TRBV13 to TRBJ1-6; D uncertain. The germline CDR1 and CDR2 sequences are PRHDT and FYEKMQ (reference sequence). CDR3 length: 19 residues. V lost 2 bases and J 0 bases, leaving 17 bases between the germline ends. CDR3 sequence reads: CASSLLARRSSSYNSPLHF. The CDR3 nucleotides are TGTGCCAGCAGCTTACTCGCCAGGCGTTCCTCCTCCTATAATTCACCCCTCCACTTT.

The DNA for the CDR3 is TGTGCCAGCAGCGCGACGAGGGCAGATACGCAGTATTTT. Translation gives CASSATRADTQYF. The V call is TRBV9, the J call TRBJ2-3; maybe TRBD2 (5 bases). The CDR3 is made up of 13 amino acids. Germline V gene sequence: CDR1 SGDLS, CDR2 YYNGEE. The ends were cut back, 3 bases at V and 4 bases at J, with 9 bases in the middle.